Listed below are T cell receptor beta chains from one sample, sequenced in a study of T cell repertoires in cytomegalovirus infection. TCRdb reprocessed the reads with MiXCR, giving one entry per CDR3 protein. This sample has about a million distinct CDR3 sequences; roughly 30% occur once, and the top ten carry 13%. These receptors have no known antigen. The source material was cultured CD8+ T cells from PBMCs, sampled from culture after CMV antigen stimulation. Source of these receptors: a human donor in good health (CMV status not recorded). Some clones in this sample may be carry-over from other donors' samples. CDR3s include the opening cysteine and the closing phenylalanine or tryptophan. Fields, in order: J gene, V gene, clone size, D gene, CDR3 protein, CDR3 DNA. D genes are given only for firm matches. Clone size is given for some rows only: seen once, a few or many times, or a class if the clone is expanded.

TRBJ2-2,TRBV6-8,-,-,CASSYSNSLRGQLTGELFF,TGTGCCAGCAGTTACTCGAATTCACTCCGGGGACAACTCACCGGGGAGCTGTTTTTT
TRBJ2-1,TRBV4-1,many,TRBD2,CASSQGGLAGYNEQFF,TGCGCCAGCAGCCAAGGGGGACTAGCTGGTTACAATGAGCAGTTCTTC
TRBJ2-1,TRBV20-1,few,-,CSARGKGTDSYNEQFF,TGCAGTGCTAGAGGTAAAGGGACCGACTCCTACAATGAGCAGTTCTTC
TRBJ2-5,TRBV12-3/TRBV12-4,many,-,CASSSADQETQYF,TGTGCCAGCAGTTCGGCGGATCAAGAGACCCAGTACTTC
TRBJ1-1,TRBV27,few,TRBD1,CASSFAGGQLEAFF,TGTGCCAGCAGTTTCGCAGGGGGCCAACTTGAAGCTTTCTTT
TRBJ2-2,TRBV14,few,TRBD1,CASSQGPGQANTGELFF,TGTGCCAGCAGCCAAGGCCCAGGACAGGCGAACACCGGGGAGCTGTTTTTT
TRBJ2-5,TRBV12-3/TRBV12-4,few,-,CASTPAGQETQYF,TGTGCCAGCACCCCGGCGGGTCAAGAGACCCAGTACTTC
TRBJ1-5,TRBV19,-,-,CATHHHSNQPQHF,TGTGCCACCCACCATCATAGCAATCAGCCCCAGCATTTT
TRBJ2-2,TRBV27,-,-,CASSFRPYPAGPNTGELFF,TGTGCCAGCAGTTTTCGCCCGTACCCCGCTGGGCCGAACACCGGGGAGCTGTTTTTT
TRBJ2-2,TRBV5-8,few,-,CASSHPSWGSGELFF,TGTGCCAGCAGCCACCCCTCATGGGGGTCCGGGGAGCTGTTTTTT
TRBJ1-2,TRBV19,-,TRBD1,CASTPIPGGYGYTF,TGTGCCAGTACCCCCATCCCAGGGGGCTATGGCTACACCTTC
TRBJ1-6,TRBV27,-,-,CASSFTRGSSYNSPLHF,TGTGCCAGCAGTTTTACAAGAGGGAGCTCCTATAATTCACCCCTCCACTTT
TRBJ2-1,TRBV4-3,few,-,CASSQVIGGSSYNEQFF,TGCGCCAGCAGCCAAGTAATTGGAGGGAGCTCCTACAATGAGCAGTTCTTC